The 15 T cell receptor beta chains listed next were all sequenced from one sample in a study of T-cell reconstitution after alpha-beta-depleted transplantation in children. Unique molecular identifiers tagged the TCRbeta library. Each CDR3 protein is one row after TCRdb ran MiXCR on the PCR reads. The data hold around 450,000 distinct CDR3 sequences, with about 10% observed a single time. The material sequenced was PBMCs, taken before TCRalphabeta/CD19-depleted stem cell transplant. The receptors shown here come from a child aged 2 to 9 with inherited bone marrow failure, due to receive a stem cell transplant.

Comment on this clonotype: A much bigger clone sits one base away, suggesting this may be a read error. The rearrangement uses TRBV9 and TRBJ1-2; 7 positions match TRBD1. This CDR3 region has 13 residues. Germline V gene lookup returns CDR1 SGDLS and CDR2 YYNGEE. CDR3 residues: CASSVTGSYGHTF. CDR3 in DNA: TGTGCCAGCAGCGTGACAGGGAGCTATGGCCACACCTTC.

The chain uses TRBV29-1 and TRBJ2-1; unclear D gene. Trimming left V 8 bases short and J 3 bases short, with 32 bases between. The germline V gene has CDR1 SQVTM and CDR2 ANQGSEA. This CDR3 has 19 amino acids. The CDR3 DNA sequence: TGCAGCCTCAACGGCCCGGCGGACCTAGACCCTGGCGACTACAATGAGCAGTTCTTC. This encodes CSLNGPADLDPGDYNEQFF.

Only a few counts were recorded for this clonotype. The CDR3 loop reads CASSEVSGELFF. DNA for the CDR3: TGTGCCAGCAGTGAGGTCTCCGGGGAGCTGTTTTTT. This chain joins TRBV6-1 and TRBJ2-2, with D hard to call. Trimming took 3 bases from V and 6 from J, leaving 5 bases between them. Looked up from germline, CDR1 is MNHNS and CDR2 is SASEGT. There are 12 residues in the CDR3.

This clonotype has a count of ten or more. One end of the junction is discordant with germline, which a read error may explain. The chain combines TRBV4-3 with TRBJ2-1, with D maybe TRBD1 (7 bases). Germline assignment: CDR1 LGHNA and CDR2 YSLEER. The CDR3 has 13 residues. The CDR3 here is CASSQDLGGQYVF. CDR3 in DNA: TGCGCCAGCAGCCAAGACCTGGGGGGACAGTATGTCTTC.

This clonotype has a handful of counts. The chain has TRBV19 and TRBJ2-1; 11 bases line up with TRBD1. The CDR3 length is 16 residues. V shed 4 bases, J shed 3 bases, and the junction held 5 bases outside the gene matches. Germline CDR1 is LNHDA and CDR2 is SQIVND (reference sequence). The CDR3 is CASSSPGTGGYNEQFF. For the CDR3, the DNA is TGTGCCAGTAGTAGCCCCGGGACAGGGGGCTACAATGAGCAGTTCTTC.

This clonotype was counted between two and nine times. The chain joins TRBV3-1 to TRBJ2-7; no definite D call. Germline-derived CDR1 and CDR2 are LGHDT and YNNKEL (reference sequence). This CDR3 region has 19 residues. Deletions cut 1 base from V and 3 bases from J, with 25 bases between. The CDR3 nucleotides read TGTGCCAGCAGCCAAGTGGTAATGGGTACGCGGCCTTCCTTCTACGAGCAGTACTTC. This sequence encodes CASSQVVMGTRPSFYEQYF.

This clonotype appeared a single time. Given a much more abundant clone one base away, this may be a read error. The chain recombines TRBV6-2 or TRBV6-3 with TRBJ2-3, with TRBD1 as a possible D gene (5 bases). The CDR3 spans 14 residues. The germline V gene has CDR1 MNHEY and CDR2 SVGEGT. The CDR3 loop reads CASSSRQSTHTQYF. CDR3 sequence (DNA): TGTGCCAGCAGTTCCAGACAGAGCACACATACGCAGTATTTT.

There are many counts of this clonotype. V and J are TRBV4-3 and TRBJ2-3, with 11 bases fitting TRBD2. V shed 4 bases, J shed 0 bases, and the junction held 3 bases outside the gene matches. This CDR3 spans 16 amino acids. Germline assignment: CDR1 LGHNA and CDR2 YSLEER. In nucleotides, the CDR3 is TGCGCCAGCAGCCCTCTAGCGGGAGGAAGCACAGATACGCAGTATTTT. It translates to CASSPLAGGSTDTQYF.

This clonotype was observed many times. The CDR3 protein is CASGIVSGTEAFF. The CDR3 DNA reads TGTGCCAGCGGCATTGTCTCAGGCACTGAAGCTTTCTTT. The chain combines TRBV6-6 with TRBJ1-1; D remains ambiguous. Germline lookup yields CDR1 MNHNY and CDR2 SVGAGI (reference sequence). The CDR3 has 13 amino acids. The V and J ends lost 8 bases and 4 bases respectively, with 14 bases between them.

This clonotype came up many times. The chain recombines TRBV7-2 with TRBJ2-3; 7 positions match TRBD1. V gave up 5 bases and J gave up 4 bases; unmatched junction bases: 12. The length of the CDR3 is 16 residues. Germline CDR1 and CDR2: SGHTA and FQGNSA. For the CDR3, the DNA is TGTGCCAGCAGCCTCGGACAGGTTGTTGGCGCAGATACGCAGTATTTT. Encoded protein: CASSLGQVVGADTQYF.

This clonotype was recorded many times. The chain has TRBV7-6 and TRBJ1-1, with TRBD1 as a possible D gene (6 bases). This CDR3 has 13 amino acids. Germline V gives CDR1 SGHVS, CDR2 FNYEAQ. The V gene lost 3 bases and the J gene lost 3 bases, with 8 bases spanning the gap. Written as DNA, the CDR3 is TGTGCCAGCAGCTTTAAGGGGGACACTGAAGCTTTCTTT. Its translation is CASSFKGDTEAFF.

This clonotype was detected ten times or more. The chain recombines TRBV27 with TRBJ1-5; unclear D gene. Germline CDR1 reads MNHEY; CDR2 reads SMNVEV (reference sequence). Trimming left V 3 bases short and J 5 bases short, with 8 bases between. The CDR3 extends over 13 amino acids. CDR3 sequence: CASSLARHQPQHF. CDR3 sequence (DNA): TGTGCCAGCAGTTTGGCTCGACATCAGCCCCAGCATTTT.

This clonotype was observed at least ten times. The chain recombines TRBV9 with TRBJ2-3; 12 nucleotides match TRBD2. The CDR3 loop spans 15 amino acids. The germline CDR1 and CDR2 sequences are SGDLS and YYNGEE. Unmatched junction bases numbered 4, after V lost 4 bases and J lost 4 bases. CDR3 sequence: CASSSGLAGPDTQYF. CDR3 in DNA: TGTGCCAGCAGCTCTGGACTAGCGGGGCCAGATACGCAGTATTTT.

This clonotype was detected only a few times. The CDR3 protein is CSASNFYNEQFF. The CDR3 bases are TGCAGTGCTAGTAACTTCTACAATGAGCAGTTCTTC. The chain couples TRBV20-1 to TRBJ2-1; D not certain. This CDR3 region has 12 residues. V lost 3 bases, J lost 3 bases, and 6 bases lay in between. Looked up from germline, CDR1 is DFQATT and CDR2 is SNEGSKA (reference sequence).

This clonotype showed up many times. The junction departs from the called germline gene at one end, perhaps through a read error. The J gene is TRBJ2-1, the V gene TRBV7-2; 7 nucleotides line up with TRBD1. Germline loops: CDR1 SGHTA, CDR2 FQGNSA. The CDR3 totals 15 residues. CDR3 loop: CASSPGGSASSSWLF. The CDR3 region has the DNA TGTGCCAGCAGCCCAGGGGGTAGCGCCAGCTCAAGTTGGCTCTTC.